Listed below are T cell receptor beta chains from one sample, sequenced in a study of blood T cell repertoires in COVID-19. Profiled with immunoSEQ multiplex PCR; TCRdb holds only in-frame clones, not every one. Here the sample spans roughly 180,000 clones, 80% to 85% being singletons. Sequencing was done on a sample of PBMCs or T cells enriched from blood (not recorded which). The receptor set was obtained from a woman aged 55-75 years who had recovered from COVID-19. The CDR3 runs from the conserved cysteine through the conserved F or W. Fields, in order: D gene, J gene, V gene, clone size, CDR3 protein, CDR3 DNA. The D gene is left open where the match is weak. Rows may omit the clone size; those that give it use once, few, many or a size class.

D gene: TRBD1; J gene: TRBJ1-2; V gene: TRBV27; clone size: -; CDR3 protein: CASSLSAGGIAYGYTF; CDR3 DNA: TGTGCCAGCAGTTTATCCGCAGGGGGCATCGCTTATGGCTACACCTTC
D gene: -; J gene: TRBJ1-6; V gene: TRBV30; clone size: -; CDR3 protein: CAWSMGPNSPLHF; CDR3 DNA: TGTGCCTGGAGCATGGGGCCAAATTCACCCCTCCACTTT
D gene: TRBD2; J gene: TRBJ2-5; V gene: TRBV9; clone size: once; CDR3 protein: CASSVVGTRGGGETQYF; CDR3 DNA: TGTGCCAGCAGCGTAGTCGGGACTCGGGGGGGCGGAGAGACCCAGTACTTC
D gene: TRBD1; J gene: TRBJ1-5; V gene: TRBV2; clone size: -; CDR3 protein: CATRRTGRFPQHF; CDR3 DNA: TGTGCCACCCGTCGGACAGGCAGGTTTCCCCAGCATTTT
D gene: -; J gene: TRBJ2-2; V gene: TRBV5-1; clone size: -; CDR3 protein: CASSLDRAPGELFF; CDR3 DNA: TGCGCCAGCAGCTTGGACAGAGCCCCCGGGGAGCTGTTTTTT
D gene: TRBD2; J gene: TRBJ2-5; V gene: TRBV5-1; clone size: once; CDR3 protein: CASSLGLAGLQETQYF; CDR3 DNA: TGCGCCAGCAGCTTGGGGCTAGCGGGACTCCAAGAGACCCAGTACTTC
D gene: -; J gene: TRBJ1-2; V gene: TRBV5-1; clone size: once; CDR3 protein: CATTQGRGAGYTF; CDR3 DNA: TGCGCCACCACGCAGGGGAGAGGGGCTGGCTACACCTTC
D gene: -; J gene: TRBJ1-1; V gene: TRBV19; clone size: -; CDR3 protein: CASSLLNTEAFF; CDR3 DNA: TGTGCCAGTAGCCTGTTGAACACTGAAGCTTTCTTT
D gene: TRBD2; J gene: TRBJ2-7; V gene: TRBV10-3; clone size: -; CDR3 protein: CATQRGGRAYEQYF; CDR3 DNA: TGTGCCACCCAGCGCGGGGGGAGGGCGTACGAGCAGTACTTC
D gene: TRBD1; J gene: TRBJ1-2; V gene: TRBV28; clone size: -; CDR3 protein: CASSARGTGANYGYTF; CDR3 DNA: TGTGCCAGCAGTGCCCGAGGGACAGGGGCAAACTATGGCTACACCTTC
D gene: -; J gene: TRBJ1-4; V gene: TRBV18; clone size: -; CDR3 protein: CASSPLDREKLFF; CDR3 DNA: TGTGCCAGCTCGCCCCTCGATCGGGAAAAACTGTTTTTT
D gene: -; J gene: TRBJ1-5; V gene: TRBV4-1; clone size: once; CDR3 protein: CASSQVTDNQPQHF; CDR3 DNA: TGCGCCAGCAGCCAAGTGACAGACAATCAGCCCCAGCATTTT
D gene: TRBD1; J gene: TRBJ1-2; V gene: TRBV6-5; clone size: -; CDR3 protein: CASTRQGGGYTF; CDR3 DNA: TGTGCCAGCACGAGACAGGGCGGAGGCTACACCTTC
D gene: -; J gene: TRBJ2-1; V gene: TRBV27; clone size: -; CDR3 protein: CASSRPTISEQFF; CDR3 DNA: TGTGCCAGCAGTCGACCGACAATTTCTGAGCAGTTCTTC
D gene: TRBD2; J gene: TRBJ2-1; V gene: TRBV10-1; clone size: -; CDR3 protein: CASKASGGYNEQFF; CDR3 DNA: TGCGCCAGCAAAGCTAGCGGGGGTTACAATGAGCAGTTCTTC
D gene: -; J gene: TRBJ1-6; V gene: TRBV5-6; clone size: few; CDR3 protein: CASSYREKNSPLHF; CDR3 DNA: TGTGCCAGCAGCTACCGGGAGAAAAATTCACCCCTCCACTTT
D gene: -; J gene: TRBJ1-2; V gene: TRBV29-1; clone size: few; CDR3 protein: CSVSGAHGYTF; CDR3 DNA: TGCAGCGTGAGTGGGGCGCATGGCTACACCTTC
D gene: -; J gene: TRBJ1-5; V gene: TRBV7-9; clone size: -; CDR3 protein: CASSLGGGGPSPQHF; CDR3 DNA: TGTGCCAGCAGCTTAGGAGGGGGTGGACCGAGCCCCCAGCATTTT
D gene: TRBD1; J gene: TRBJ1-1; V gene: TRBV20-1; clone size: -; CDR3 protein: CSASFEGAHRATEAFF; CDR3 DNA: TGCAGTGCTAGTTTTGAGGGGGCCCATCGGGCCACTGAAGCTTTCTTT
D gene: -; J gene: TRBJ1-1; V gene: TRBV2; clone size: -; CDR3 protein: CASSEGVDTEAFF; CDR3 DNA: TGTGCCAGCAGTGAAGGTGTAGACACTGAAGCTTTCTTT
D gene: -; J gene: TRBJ2-1; V gene: TRBV19; clone size: -; CDR3 protein: CASSIGGLSYNEQFF; CDR3 DNA: TGTGCCAGTAGTATTGGGGGCCTCTCTTACAATGAGCAGTTCTTC
D gene: TRBD1; J gene: TRBJ1-1; V gene: TRBV7-9; clone size: -; CDR3 protein: CASSLSGGRPEAFF; CDR3 DNA: TGTGCCAGCAGCTTATCAGGGGGCCGCCCTGAAGCTTTCTTT
D gene: -; J gene: TRBJ1-2; V gene: TRBV7-2; clone size: -; CDR3 protein: CASTLRGGNYGYTF; CDR3 DNA: TGTGCCAGCACGCTTCGGGGGGGAAACTATGGCTACACCTTC
D gene: -; J gene: TRBJ2-2; V gene: TRBV28; clone size: -; CDR3 protein: CASSTASAPDTGELFF; CDR3 DNA: TGTGCCAGCAGCACTGCTAGCGCGCCTGACACCGGGGAGCTGTTTTTT
D gene: TRBD2; J gene: TRBJ2-1; V gene: TRBV3-1/TRBV3-2; clone size: -; CDR3 protein: CASSQTSGSGEQFF; CDR3 DNA: TGTGCCAGCAGCCAAACTAGCGGGAGCGGTGAGCAGTTCTTC
D gene: TRBD2; J gene: TRBJ2-1; V gene: TRBV5-4; clone size: -; CDR3 protein: CASSPRGLAGADYNEQFF; CDR3 DNA: TGTGCCAGCAGCCCCCGGGGACTAGCGGGGGCCGACTACAATGAGCAGTTCTTC
D gene: -; J gene: TRBJ2-7; V gene: TRBV5-1; clone size: -; CDR3 protein: CASSLNRGASYEQYF; CDR3 DNA: TGCGCCAGCAGCTTGAATCGGGGGGCCTCCTACGAGCAGTACTTC
D gene: -; J gene: TRBJ1-3; V gene: TRBV3-1/TRBV3-2; clone size: few; CDR3 protein: CASSFVPSGYTISGNTIYF; CDR3 DNA: TGTGCCAGCAGCTTCGTCCCCTCAGGGTACACCATCTCTGGAAACACCATATATTTT
D gene: -; J gene: TRBJ1-1; V gene: TRBV27; clone size: few; CDR3 protein: CASSLSRNTEAFF; CDR3 DNA: TGTGCCAGCAGTTTGTCGCGGAACACTGAAGCTTTCTTT
D gene: -; J gene: TRBJ2-5; V gene: TRBV28; clone size: -; CDR3 protein: CASRGSTQTQYF; CDR3 DNA: TGTGCCAGCAGGGGCAGTACCCAGACCCAGTACTTC
D gene: TRBD1; J gene: TRBJ1-1; V gene: TRBV29-1; clone size: many; CDR3 protein: CSVATGVYTEAFF; CDR3 DNA: TGCAGCGTTGCAACAGGGGTGTACACTGAAGCTTTCTTT
D gene: -; J gene: TRBJ1-6; V gene: TRBV18; clone size: -; CDR3 protein: CASSPGSIGTNSPLHF; CDR3 DNA: TGTGCCAGCTCACCGGGGAGCATCGGAACTAATTCACCCCTCCACTTT
D gene: TRBD2; J gene: TRBJ2-1; V gene: TRBV7-6; clone size: -; CDR3 protein: CASSQGTSGSGDEQFF; CDR3 DNA: TGTGCCAGCAGCCAAGGGACTAGCGGGAGTGGGGATGAGCAGTTCTTC
D gene: -; J gene: TRBJ1-3; V gene: TRBV30; clone size: -; CDR3 protein: CAWSVSPQAGNTIYF; CDR3 DNA: TGTGCCTGGAGTGTCTCTCCACAAGCTGGAAACACCATATATTTT
D gene: TRBD1; J gene: TRBJ1-2; V gene: TRBV18; clone size: -; CDR3 protein: CASSADRVDYGYTF; CDR3 DNA: TGTGCCAGCTCAGCAGACAGGGTTGACTATGGCTACACCTTC
D gene: -; J gene: TRBJ2-7; V gene: TRBV7-2; clone size: -; CDR3 protein: CASSLEAASSEQYF; CDR3 DNA: TGTGCCAGCAGCTTGGAAGCGGCTTCCTCGGAGCAGTACTTC
D gene: TRBD2; J gene: TRBJ2-1; V gene: TRBV5-1; clone size: -; CDR3 protein: CASSGSGSPPQGEQFF; CDR3 DNA: TGCGCCAGCAGCGGAAGCGGGAGTCCCCCCCAAGGTGAGCAGTTCTTC
D gene: -; J gene: TRBJ1-1; V gene: TRBV19; clone size: once; CDR3 protein: CASSQGRTEAFF; CDR3 DNA: TGTGCCAGTAGTCAGGGAAGGACTGAAGCTTTCTTT
D gene: -; J gene: TRBJ2-3; V gene: TRBV5-1; clone size: -; CDR3 protein: CASSLAVGAGADTQYF; CDR3 DNA: TGCGCCAGCAGCTTGGCCGTGGGGGCCGGGGCAGATACGCAGTATTTT
D gene: -; J gene: TRBJ2-2; V gene: TRBV19; clone size: -; CDR3 protein: CASSGNVRRDDGELFF; CDR3 DNA: TGTGCCAGTTCGGGCAATGTGAGGCGGGACGACGGGGAGCTGTTTTTT
D gene: -; J gene: TRBJ2-5; V gene: TRBV7-8; clone size: -; CDR3 protein: CASSLLQGTQYF; CDR3 DNA: TGTGCCAGCAGCTTGCTACAGGGGACCCAGTACTTC
D gene: -; J gene: TRBJ2-2; V gene: TRBV2; clone size: -; CDR3 protein: CASHSGSNTGELFF; CDR3 DNA: TGTGCCAGCCACTCCGGGTCGAACACCGGGGAGCTGTTTTTT
D gene: TRBD1; J gene: TRBJ2-7; V gene: TRBV6-6; clone size: -; CDR3 protein: CASSLDREDYEQYF; CDR3 DNA: TGTGCCAGCAGCTTGGACAGGGAAGACTACGAGCAGTACTTC
D gene: -; J gene: TRBJ1-2; V gene: TRBV5-6; clone size: -; CDR3 protein: CASSLGGQAPHGYGYTF; CDR3 DNA: TGTGCCAGCAGCTTGGGAGGGCAGGCCCCTCATGGTTATGGCTACACCTTC
D gene: -; J gene: TRBJ1-5; V gene: TRBV19; clone size: -; CDR3 protein: CASRGAGHSNQPQHF; CDR3 DNA: TGTGCCAGTAGAGGGGCAGGGCATAGCAATCAGCCCCAGCATTTT
D gene: TRBD2; J gene: TRBJ2-3; V gene: TRBV28; clone size: -; CDR3 protein: CASRKRGVSTDTQYF; CDR3 DNA: TGTGCCAGCAGGAAGCGGGGGGTTAGCACAGATACGCAGTATTTT
D gene: -; J gene: TRBJ1-1; V gene: TRBV14; clone size: -; CDR3 protein: CASSYLGNTEAFF; CDR3 DNA: TGTGCCAGCAGCTATCTCGGGAACACTGAAGCTTTCTTT
D gene: -; J gene: TRBJ1-4; V gene: TRBV10-3; clone size: -; CDR3 protein: CAISGGLPSTNEKLFF; CDR3 DNA: TGTGCCATCAGCGGGGGGCTCCCTTCAACTAATGAAAAACTGTTTTTT
D gene: TRBD1; J gene: TRBJ2-7; V gene: TRBV5-1; clone size: -; CDR3 protein: CASSLTGGTYEQYF; CDR3 DNA: TGCGCCAGCAGCTTAACAGGGGGAACCTACGAGCAGTACTTC
D gene: TRBD1; J gene: TRBJ2-1; V gene: TRBV12-3/TRBV12-4; clone size: -; CDR3 protein: CASSPDRHNEQFF; CDR3 DNA: TGTGCCAGCAGCCCGGACAGGCACAATGAGCAGTTCTTC
D gene: TRBD1; J gene: TRBJ1-2; V gene: TRBV5-8; clone size: few; CDR3 protein: CASSRGQGYGYTF; CDR3 DNA: TGTGCCAGCAGCCGGGGACAGGGATATGGCTACACCTTC
D gene: TRBD1; J gene: TRBJ1-4; V gene: TRBV4-1; clone size: -; CDR3 protein: CASSQQQGQGEKLFF; CDR3 DNA: TGCGCCAGCAGCCAACAACAGGGGCAGGGGGAAAAACTGTTTTTT
D gene: TRBD1; J gene: TRBJ1-4; V gene: TRBV29-1; clone size: -; CDR3 protein: CSVAQGQGGEKLFF; CDR3 DNA: TGCAGCGTCGCCCAGGGCCAGGGGGGAGAAAAACTGTTTTTT
D gene: TRBD1; J gene: TRBJ1-5; V gene: TRBV30; clone size: once; CDR3 protein: CAWSVPPGGRQPQHF; CDR3 DNA: TGTGCCTGGAGTGTACCCCCAGGGGGCCGTCAGCCCCAGCATTTT
D gene: -; J gene: TRBJ1-6; V gene: TRBV7-6; clone size: -; CDR3 protein: CASSLVTGDNSPLHF; CDR3 DNA: TGTGCCAGCAGCTTAGTAACGGGGGATAATTCACCCCTCCACTTT